The clone carrying this T cell receptor beta chain turned up a few times. Its antigen is currently unknown. Treatment here: oral pan-JAK inhibitor, 5-10 mg twice daily. Isolation of CD4+ and CD8+ T cells from PBMCs was achieved by sorting. Reverse transcription of extracted RNA yielded cDNA, which provided the sequencing template. Libraries were prepared by immunoSEQ multiplex PCR; TCRdb keeps only in-frame clonotypes and omits some of them. Altogether 190,000 or so clones are present, roughly 50% being singletons, with the ten largest covering 10% to 15%. Between the trimmed V and J ends, which lost 1 base and 6 bases, there was a span of 6 bases. In germline, CDR1 is SEHNR, CDR2 FQNEAQ (reference sequence). This CDR3 spans 12 amino acids. These data come from a study of CD8+ T cells in alopecia areata. About the study: Tofacitinib lasted 6 to 18 months, then 6 months off drug. Patients given treatment had severity scored by the percentage of scalp area affected. Whole-study results and caveats: It was observed that many expanded lesional clones persisted in scalp and blood during tofacitinib.

The rearrangement links TRBV7-9 to TRBJ1-1, with D unresolved. The material sequenced was CD8+ T cells sorted from blood, taken at week 24, from a patient treated with tofacitinib. The clonotype was recovered from a human donor with alopecia areata. This CDR3 reads CASSLETPEAFF. The CDR3, as DNA: TGTGCCAGCAGCTTAGAGACGCCTGAAGCTTTCTTT.